The sequence of this T cell receptor (beta chain) was determined in a study of blood T cell repertoires in COVID-19. At the level of the study: T cells, B-cell-depleted T cells, or PBMCs supplied cDNA or gDNA.

V was pared by 5 bases and J by 2 bases, with 7 bases between. From germline, CDR1 is LGHNT and CDR2 FRNRAP. The CDR3 spans 13 residues. Sequencing used immunoSEQ multiplex PCR; TCRdb keeps in-frame clones, though not all of them. Of 150,000 or so clones in the sample, around 83% are singletons; the top ten hold 3.5% to 4%. Residents of about 25 US areas, aged about 18 to 89 years, made up the participants. The clonotype was recovered from a woman between 50 and 59 years old in a cohort exposed to, infected with or recovered from COVID-19 (not recorded which). V usage is TRBV12-5 and J usage is TRBJ2-1; tentatively, D is TRBD1 (6 bases). Material for sequencing was PBMCs or T cells enriched from blood (not recorded which). CDR3 in DNA: TGTGCTAGTGGTCGGACAGCCTACAATGAGCAGTTCTTC. It codes for CASGRTAYNEQFF.